The 21 T cell receptor beta chains in this list originate from one sample, sequenced in a study of response to subunit inactivated influenza vaccine. MiXCR, run by TCRdb on the RT-PCR reads, gives a single entry per CDR3 protein. Among hundreds of thousands of distinct CDR3 sequences listed, approximately 11% were seen once. The sequenced sample was PBMCs from blood, obtained about 40 days after vaccination. The origin of the receptors is a man aged 45 to 65 who received an inactivated influenza vaccine.

V and J are TRBV4-3 and TRBJ2-7; 8 nucleotides align to TRBD1. CDR1 is LGHNA, CDR2 YSLEER, per germline. The V gene end was trimmed by 3 bases and the J gene end by 5 bases; junction bases not matched to a gene: 9. The CDR3 has 15 amino acids. CDR3 region: CASSQGRTGINEQYF. CDR3 bases: TGCGCCAGCAGCCAGGGGAGGACAGGGATAAACGAGCAGTACTTC.

This clonotype showed up many times. The chain combines TRBV20-1 with TRBJ2-7; tentative D call: TRBD2 (6 bases). The V end was cut by 3 bases, the J end by 6 bases, with 12 bases between. The CDR3 sequence is 12 residues long. Germline CDR1 and CDR2: DFQATT and SNEGSKA (reference sequence). CDR3 in DNA: TGCAGTGCTAGGGCCGGGAGTATCGAGCAGTACTTC. Its protein product is CSARAGSIEQYF.

The genes are TRBV11-2 and TRBJ2-1; D is possibly TRBD1 (6 bases). The CDR3 spans 14 residues. Germline CDR1 and CDR2: SGHAT and FQNNGV. The V gene lost 1 base and the J gene lost 8 bases, with 12 bases spanning the gap. The CDR3 spells CASSLAQGRDEQFF. CDR3 coding DNA: TGTGCCAGCAGCTTAGCACAGGGTCGCGATGAGCAGTTCTTC.

This clonotype has ten or more counts. This rearrangement joins TRBV12-3 or TRBV12-4 to TRBJ2-1; 8 bases fit TRBD2. V lost 5 bases, J lost 8 bases, and 14 bases stayed unmatched. The CDR3 covers 16 residues. The CDR3 DNA reads as TGTGCCAGCAGTCCCGAGACTAGACGGACTAGCTATGAGCAGTTCTTC. This codes for CASSPETRRTSYEQFF.

The rearrangement uses TRBV5-1 and TRBJ2-3; D uncertain. The V gene lost 6 bases and the J gene lost 0 bases, with 11 bases spanning the gap. Germline values: CDR1 SGHRS, CDR2 YFSETQ. This CDR3 has 14 residues. CDR3 amino acids: CASNPVTSTDTQYF. The CDR3, as DNA: TGCGCCAGCAACCCGGTAACTAGCACAGATACGCAGTATTTT.

This clonotype has just a few counts. The V call is TRBV20-1, the J call TRBJ2-2; 11 nucleotides align to TRBD2. The CDR3 contains 14 residues. Trimming removed 4 bases from V and 6 bases from J; junction bases left unmatched: 4. CDR1 and CDR2 (germline): DFQATT, SNEGSKA (reference sequence). CDR3 in DNA: TGCAGTGCTATAACTAGCGGGAGCTCCGGGGAGCTGTTTTTT. This codes for CSAITSGSSGELFF.

This chain links TRBV27 with TRBJ2-3; either TRBD1 or TRBD2 may supply D (7 bases each). CDR1 MNHEY and CDR2 SMNVEV come from the germline V gene (reference sequence). This CDR3 has 14 amino acids. V shed 6 bases and J shed 6 bases, with 16 bases lying between them. The CDR3 loop reads CASRKTGTMDTQYF. The CDR3, as DNA: TGTGCCAGCAGAAAGACAGGGACTATGGATACGCAGTATTTT.

This clonotype was counted at least ten times. The chain carries TRBV10-3 and TRBJ2-1, with D tentatively TRBD1 (6 bases). V was shortened by 7 bases and J by 9 bases, with 16 bases between the two germline ends. CDR3 length: 13 amino acids. The germline gives CDR1 ENHRY, CDR2 SYGVKD. For the CDR3, the DNA is TGTGCCATCAAAGGGGGAGCCCCGGTTGAGCAGTTCTTC. It encodes CAIKGGAPVEQFF.

V gene TRBV20-1 combines with J gene TRBJ2-2, with 9 bases lining up with TRBD2. This CDR3 region has 14 residues. Trimming took 2 bases from V and 6 from J; bases not matched to a gene: 4. The germline gives CDR1 DFQATT, CDR2 SNEGSKA (reference sequence). The CDR3 bases are TGCAGTGCTAGATATCAGCGGGGGGCCGGGGAGCTGTTTTTT. Residues: CSARYQRGAGELFF.

This clonotype was seen more than once but under ten times. The rearrangement uses TRBV7-9 and TRBJ1-2, with D perhaps matching TRBD1 (6 bases). Germline V CDR1 and CDR2: SEHNR, FQNEAQ (reference sequence). The CDR3 consists of 16 residues. Trimming removed 0 bases at V and 7 bases at J, with 18 bases between. The CDR3 here is CASSLAIVAGAGGYTF. CDR3 in DNA: TGTGCCAGCAGCTTAGCAATTGTGGCGGGGGCAGGTGGCTACACCTTC.

This clonotype was seen a few times. V and J are TRBV2 and TRBJ2-1, with a possible D match to TRBD2 (6 bases). The CDR3 sequence is 15 residues long. The V and J ends lost 8 bases and 2 bases respectively, with 16 bases between them. Germline V CDR1 and CDR2: SNHLY, FYNNEI. The CDR3 sequence is CASRRRDSTYNEQFF. In DNA, the CDR3 is TGTGCCAGCCGTCGAAGGGACTCCACCTACAATGAGCAGTTCTTC.

This clonotype has at least ten counts. This chain links TRBV10-3 with TRBJ1-6, with 7 bases aligning to TRBD1. V trimming: 3 bases; J trimming: 6 bases; junction bases outside the gene matches: 2. This CDR3 is 14 amino acids long. Germline CDR1 is ENHRY and CDR2 is SYGVKD. CDR3 loop: CAISEGTANSPLHF. CDR3 bases: TGTGCCATCAGTGAAGGGACAGCTAATTCACCCCTCCACTTT.

This clonotype turned up a few times. This chain uses TRBV12-3 or TRBV12-4 with TRBJ2-5; 10 bases map to TRBD2. The CDR3 loop spans 15 amino acids. V trimming: 3 bases; J trimming: 1 base; junction bases outside the gene matches: 2. The CDR3 region is CASSFTSGAQETQYF. The CDR3 nucleotides read TGTGCCAGCAGTTTCACTAGCGGGGCCCAAGAGACCCAGTACTTC.

Many counts were recorded for this clonotype. The chain recombines TRBV4-2 with TRBJ2-7, with D unclear. Trimming took 1 base from V and 6 from J, leaving 13 bases between them. The CDR3 spans 14 residues. Germline CDR1 is LGHNA and CDR2 is YNFKEQ. DNA for the CDR3: TGTGCCAGCAGCCAAGGCCAAGGGCCGGGCGAGCAGTACTTC. Its protein is CASSQGQGPGEQYF.

This clonotype occurred a few times. This sequence joins TRBV3-1 and TRBJ2-5, with unresolved D. The CDR3 length is 15 residues. CDR1 and CDR2 (germline): LGHDT, YNNKEL (reference sequence). Trimming removed 0 bases from V and 0 bases from J, with 8 bases in between. The CDR3 sequence is CASSQERLYQETQYF. The CDR3 coding sequence is TGTGCCAGCAGCCAAGAGCGTCTATACCAAGAGACCCAGTACTTC.

CDR3 in DNA: TGTGCCAGCAGTGTGGAGACTAGTTTCGGGGAGCTGTTTTTT. Its translation is CASSVETSFGELFF. The chain employs TRBV25-1 and TRBJ2-2, with D possibly TRBD2 on 6 matching bases. The ends were cut back, 4 bases at V and 7 bases at J, with 13 bases in the middle. CDR1 MGHDK and CDR2 SYGVNS come from the germline V gene. This CDR3 contains 14 residues.

The rearrangement uses TRBV4-3 and TRBJ2-5; D unclear. This CDR3 region has 16 residues. From germline, CDR1 is LGHNA and CDR2 YSLEER. The ends were cut back, 4 bases at V and 2 bases at J, with 17 bases in the middle. The CDR3 is CASSPGPGGPQETQYF. The CDR3 nucleotides read TGCGCCAGCAGCCCCGGCCCTGGCGGACCGCAAGAGACCCAGTACTTC.

This clonotype came up many times. The chain has TRBV4-1 and TRBJ2-1; D may be TRBD2 (5 bases). The CDR3 loop spans 18 amino acids. The germline gives CDR1 MGHRA, CDR2 YSYEKL. Trimming cost V 0 bases and J 3 bases, with 18 bases left between them. The CDR3 DNA sequence: TGCGCCAGCAGCCAAGATTTACTGTTGAGGGAGCGCTACAATGAGCAGTTCTTC. Translating it yields CASSQDLLLRERYNEQFF.

This clonotype was recorded at least ten times. J is TRBJ2-5 and V is TRBV10-2; possible D gene TRBD1, 5 bases. The CDR3 runs 12 residues. Trimming took off 5 bases at V and 4 bases at J, with 8 bases between the two ends. Germline V lookup: CDR1 WSHSY, CDR2 SAAADI. The CDR3 loop reads CASSQQGETQYF. DNA for the CDR3: TGCGCCAGCAGTCAGCAGGGAGAGACCCAGTACTTC.

The V call is TRBV6-2 or TRBV6-3, the J call TRBJ2-3; a weak D match, TRBD1 (5 bases). The V end lost 7 bases, the J end lost 1 base, and 12 bases lay between the germline ends. The CDR3 spans 14 residues. CDR1 is MNHEY, CDR2 SVGEGT, per germline. This CDR3 is CASTRDSGTDTQYF. In DNA, the CDR3 is TGTGCCAGCACCAGGGATTCGGGCACAGATACGCAGTATTTT.

The J gene is TRBJ2-5, the V gene TRBV12-3 or TRBV12-4; D remains unclear. Trimming stripped 3 bases from V and 1 base from J, with 9 bases between. The CDR3 runs 14 residues. CDR3 region: CASSFGPFQETQYF. The CDR3 coding sequence is TGTGCCAGCAGTTTTGGGCCGTTCCAAGAGACCCAGTACTTC.